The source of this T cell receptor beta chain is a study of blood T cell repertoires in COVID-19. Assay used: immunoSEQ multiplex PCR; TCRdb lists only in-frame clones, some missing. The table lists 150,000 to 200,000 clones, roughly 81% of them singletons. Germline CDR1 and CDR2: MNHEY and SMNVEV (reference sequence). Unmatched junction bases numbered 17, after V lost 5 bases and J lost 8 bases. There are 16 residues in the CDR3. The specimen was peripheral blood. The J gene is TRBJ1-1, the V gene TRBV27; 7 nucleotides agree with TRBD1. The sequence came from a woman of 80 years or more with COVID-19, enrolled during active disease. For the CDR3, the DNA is TGTGCCAGCAGTCTCTTCGCCGTACAGGGGTTGATGGAAGCTTTCTTT. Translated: CASSLFAVQGLMEAFF.